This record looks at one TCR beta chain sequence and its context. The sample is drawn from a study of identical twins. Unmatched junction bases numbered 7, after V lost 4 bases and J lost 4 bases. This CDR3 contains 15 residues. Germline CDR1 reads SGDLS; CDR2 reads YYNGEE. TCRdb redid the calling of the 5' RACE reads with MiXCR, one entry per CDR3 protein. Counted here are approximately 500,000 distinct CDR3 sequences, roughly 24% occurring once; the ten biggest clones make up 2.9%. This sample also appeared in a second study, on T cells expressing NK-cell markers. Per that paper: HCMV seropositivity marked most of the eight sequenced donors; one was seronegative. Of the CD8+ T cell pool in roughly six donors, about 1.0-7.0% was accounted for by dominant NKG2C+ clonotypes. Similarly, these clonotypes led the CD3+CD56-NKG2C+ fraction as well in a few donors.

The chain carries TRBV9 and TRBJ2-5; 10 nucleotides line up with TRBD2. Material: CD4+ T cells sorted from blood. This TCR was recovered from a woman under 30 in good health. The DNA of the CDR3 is TGTGCCAGCAGCCCCCGGGGACTAGCGCTAGAGACCCAGTACTTC. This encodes CASSPRGLALETQYF.